Detailed here is one TCR beta chain. Its matching antigen is unknown. TCRdb's copy holds only in-frame clones and misses some; the assay was immunoSEQ multiplex PCR. The data show roughly 2.6 million clones, 85% to 95% seen once. There are 13 residues in the CDR3. V was pared by 7 bases and J by 2 bases, with 9 bases between. From germline, CDR1 is LNHDA and CDR2 SQIVND (reference sequence). This specimen comes from a study of shared clonotypes between healthy human individuals. Regarding the study as a whole: The study's rarefaction showed incomplete sorted-subset sequencing despite large depth. Between a few donors, naive CD4 clonotypes were shared at a level of around 4.9%.

This chain links TRBV19 with TRBJ2-1, with no clear D. The sample was naive CD4+ T cells sorted from blood. Stated subset: CD45RA+ positively selected. The origin of this receptor is a man aged 18 to 30 in good health. The CDR3 region has the DNA TGTGCCAGTACTCTGACCACCTACAATGAGCAGTTCTTC. Translation: CASTLTTYNEQFF.